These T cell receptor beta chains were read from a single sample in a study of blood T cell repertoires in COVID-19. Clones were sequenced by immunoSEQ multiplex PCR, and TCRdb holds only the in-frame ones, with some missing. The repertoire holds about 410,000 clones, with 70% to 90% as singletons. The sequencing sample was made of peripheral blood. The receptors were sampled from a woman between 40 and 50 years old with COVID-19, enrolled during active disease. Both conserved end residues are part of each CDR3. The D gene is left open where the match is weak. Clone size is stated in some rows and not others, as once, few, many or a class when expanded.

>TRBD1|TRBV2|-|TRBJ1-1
TGTGCCAGCAGTACCGACAGGGGGCGTAATGAAGCTTTCTTT
CASSTDRGRNEAFF
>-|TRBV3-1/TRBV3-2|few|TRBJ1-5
TGTGCCAGCAGCCAAGATCCCCCCAGTCTTTCCATCAATCAGCCCCAGCATTTT
CASSQDPPSLSINQPQHF
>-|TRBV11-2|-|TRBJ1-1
TGTGCCAGCAGCTCGCCCTGGGGGCGCTCCACTGAAGCTTTCTTT
CASSSPWGRSTEAFF
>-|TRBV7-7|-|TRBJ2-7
TGTGCTAGCAGCGCACAGACTAGTGGCGAGCAGTACTTC
CASSAQTSGEQYF
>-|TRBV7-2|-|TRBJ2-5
TGTGCCACCGGGGGACCCACGTCCCAAGAGACCCAGTACTTC
CATGGPTSQETQYF
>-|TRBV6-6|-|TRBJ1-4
TGTGCCAGCAGCTCAGTTGCAACTAATGAAAAACTGTTTTTT
CASSSVATNEKLFF
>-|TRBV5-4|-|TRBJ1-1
TGTGCCAGCAGCTCAAAGACAGTGAGCACTGAAGCTTTCTTT
CASSSKTVSTEAFF
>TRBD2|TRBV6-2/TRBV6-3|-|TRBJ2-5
TGTGCCAGCAGTACCGGGACTAGCGGGGGTATCGGAGAGACCCAGTACTTC
CASSTGTSGGIGETQYF
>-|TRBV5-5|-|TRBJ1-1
TGTGCCAGCAGCTCGGACAGCTGGAACACTGAAGCTTTCTTT
CASSSDSWNTEAFF
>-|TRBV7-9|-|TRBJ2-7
TGTGCCAGCAGCCCAAAGCGCTACGAGCAGTACTTC
CASSPKRYEQYF
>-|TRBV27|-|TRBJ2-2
TGTGCCAGCAGTTACGCAGCGAACACCGGGGAGCTGTTTTTT
CASSYAANTGELFF
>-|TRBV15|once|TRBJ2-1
TGTGCCACCAGCAAATTTCGGGGGAGCAATGAGCAGTTCTTC
CATSKFRGSNEQFF
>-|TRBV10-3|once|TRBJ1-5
TGTGCCATCAGTGATTCTACCCATAGCAATCAGCCCCAGCATTTT
CAISDSTHSNQPQHF
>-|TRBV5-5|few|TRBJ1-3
TGTGCCAGCAGCTTGCCGGGACAAGTGGAAGGCACCATATATTTT
CASSLPGQVEGTIYF
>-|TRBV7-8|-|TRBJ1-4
TGTGCCAGCAGCTTAGGTGCAGGTCGATCAACTAATGAAAAACTGTTTTTT
CASSLGAGRSTNEKLFF
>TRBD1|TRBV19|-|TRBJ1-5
TGTGCCAGTAGCTCTGGGACAGGTTTCAGCCATTTT
CASSSGTGFSHF
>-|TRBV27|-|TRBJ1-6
TGTGCCAGCAGTCTGCAACGACTGTCACCCCTCCACTTT
CASSLQRLSPLHF
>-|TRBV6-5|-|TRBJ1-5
TGTGCCAGCAGTTCCTCAGGGGAGGGCCAGCCCCAGCATTTT
CASSSSGEGQPQHF
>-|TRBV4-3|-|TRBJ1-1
TGCGCCAGCAGCCAAGACGGCAGGGTGGGCACTGAAGCTTTCTTT
CASSQDGRVGTEAFF
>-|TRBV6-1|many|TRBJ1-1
TGTGCCAGCAGTGACAGGGGCGGCGGAACTGAAGCTTTCTTT
CASSDRGGGTEAFF
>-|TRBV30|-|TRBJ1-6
TGTGCCTGGGGAGGTTCGGATTCACCCCTCCACTTT
CAWGGSDSPLHF
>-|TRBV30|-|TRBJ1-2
TGTGCCTGGAGTGTAGGGGTGAGACGCGGCTACACCTTC
CAWSVGVRRGYTF
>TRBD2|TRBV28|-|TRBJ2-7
TGTGCCAGCAGCCTTGACCCCGGGGGGTCCTACGAGCAGTACTTC
CASSLDPGGSYEQYF
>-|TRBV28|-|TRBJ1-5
TGTGCCAGCCGTCGGGGAAGGGGAGGGACGTGGGGCCATTTCAATCAGCCCCAGCATTTT
CASRRGRGGTWGHFNQPQHF
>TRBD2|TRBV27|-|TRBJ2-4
TGTGCCAGCTCATGGGGGGGATTGGCCAAAAACATTCAGTACTTC
CASSWGGLAKNIQYF
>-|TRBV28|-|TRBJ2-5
TGTGCCAGCAGTTTATCTTGGGACACAGAGACCCAGTACTTC
CASSLSWDTETQYF
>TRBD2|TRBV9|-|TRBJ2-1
TGTGCCAGCAGCGTAGGCGGGGGCTCCTACAATGAGCAGTTCTTC
CASSVGGGSYNEQFF
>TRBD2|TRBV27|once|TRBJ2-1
TGTGCCAGCAGTCCCCCTTTGCCGGGACTAGCGGGAATGGACAATGAGCAGTTCTTC
CASSPPLPGLAGMDNEQFF
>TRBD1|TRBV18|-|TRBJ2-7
TGTGCCAGCTCGCCCAGGGGGCCCGAGCAGTACTTC
CASSPRGPEQYF
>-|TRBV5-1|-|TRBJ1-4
TGCGCCAGCAGCCGGGTCGCAACTAATGAAAAACTGTTTTTT
CASSRVATNEKLFF
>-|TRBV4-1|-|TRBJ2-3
TGCGCCAGCAGCCAAGAAGAGAGCACAGATACGCAGTATTTT
CASSQEESTDTQYF
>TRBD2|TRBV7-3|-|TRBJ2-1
TGTGCCAGCAGCCCCGACGGCGGGAGGAGCTACAATGAGCAGTTCTTC
CASSPDGGRSYNEQFF
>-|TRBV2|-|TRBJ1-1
TGTGCCAGCGGCAGGGGTGCGGACACTGAAGCTTTCTTT
CASGRGADTEAFF
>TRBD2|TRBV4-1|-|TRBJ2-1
TGCGCCAGCAGGCTCACTAGCGGGAACGGTGAGCAGTTCTTC
CASRLTSGNGEQFF
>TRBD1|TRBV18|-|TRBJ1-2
TGTGCCAGCTCACCCCAGGGACAGGGGAATGGCTACACCTTC
CASSPQGQGNGYTF
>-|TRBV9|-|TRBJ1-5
TGTGCCAGCAGCCGGCAGGGTAGCAATCAGCCCCAGCATTTT
CASSRQGSNQPQHF
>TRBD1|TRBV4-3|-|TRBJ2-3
TGCGCCAGCAGCCAAGAAATAGGCGGACAGGGGACCGATACGCAGTATTTT
CASSQEIGGQGTDTQYF
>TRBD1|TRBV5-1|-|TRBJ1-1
TGCGCCAGCAGCTTTGTCCAGGGGGTGACTGAAGCTTTCTTT
CASSFVQGVTEAFF
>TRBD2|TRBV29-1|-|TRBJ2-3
TGCAGCGTTGAGGAGACTAGCGTCGATAGAGATACGCAGTATTTT
CSVEETSVDRDTQYF
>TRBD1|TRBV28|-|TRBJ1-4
TGTGCCAGCAGTCCCCAGATGGTGGACAGGGGGTGGGAAAAACTGTTTTTT
CASSPQMVDRGWEKLFF
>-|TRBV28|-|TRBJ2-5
TGTGCCAGCAGTTTATATCCGGGAGAAGAGACCCAGTACTTC
CASSLYPGEETQYF
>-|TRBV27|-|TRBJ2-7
TGTGCCAGCAGTTTATTAACGGGATCTCTCTACGAGCAGTACTTC
CASSLLTGSLYEQYF
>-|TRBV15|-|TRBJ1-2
TGTGCCACCAGCAGAGCCTCGATTAGCGGGTATGGCTACACCTTC
CATSRASISGYGYTF
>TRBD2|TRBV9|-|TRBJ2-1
TGTGCCAGCAGCGTAGGAGCGGGGGGCTGGAATGAGCAGTTCTTC
CASSVGAGGWNEQFF
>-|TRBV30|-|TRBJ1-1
TGTGCCTGGAACCCCGTGGGAGCGCGCCTCGCAGCTTTCTTT
CAWNPVGARLAAFF
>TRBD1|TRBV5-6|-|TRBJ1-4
TGTGCCAGCAGCTTGCTTGGGACAGGGGATAATGAAAAACTGTTTTTT
CASSLLGTGDNEKLFF
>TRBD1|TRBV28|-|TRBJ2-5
TGTGCCAGCAGCCCTCGACAGGGAATGGGTCTCCGGGAGACCCAGTACTTC
CASSPRQGMGLRETQYF
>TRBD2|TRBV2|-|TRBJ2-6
TGTGCCAGCAGGTCCCTAGCGGGGGGGCCGGGAGGGGCCAACGTCCTGACTTTC
CASRSLAGGPGGANVLTF
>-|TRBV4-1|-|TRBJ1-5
TGCGCCAGCAGCCAAGATGGCCAGGGTAGGGAACAGCCCCAGCATTTT
CASSQDGQGREQPQHF